Detailed here is one T cell receptor beta chain. The antigen is unknown. Distinct nucleotide sequences in the sample also encode this CDR3. The data originate from a study of shared clonotypes between healthy human individuals. In the study overall: The donors, two women and three men, were aged 18 to 49.

Study-level findings and limits: Non-shared clonotypes showed lower generation probabilities than clonotypes common to all four donors. For naive CD4 cells, 4.5% to 6.5% of clonotypes were shared across a handful of donors.

Germline V gene lookup returns CDR1 KGHSH and CDR2 LQKENI. This CDR3 contains 11 residues. The V end lost 2 bases, the J end lost 6 bases, and 5 bases lay between the germline ends. Assay execution proceeded at the deep level. Profiled with immunoSEQ multiplex PCR; TCRdb holds only in-frame clones, not every one. The sample yields a few million clones, around nine tenths seen once. The sequenced sample consisted of naive CD4+ T cells sorted from blood. Subset given: CD45RA+ positively selected. The TCR was taken from a man aged 18-30 years in good health. This chain joins TRBV18 and TRBJ2-7; no firm D call. CDR3 nucleotide sequence: TGTGCCAGCTCACCAGGGTTCGAGCAGTACTTC. It specifies CASSPGFEQYF.